What follows describes a single T cell receptor beta chain. Its antigen is currently unknown. TCR beta CDR3 regions were amplified from RNA transcripts. HTBI primers were used for first-round RT-PCR of the TCR CDR3. MiXCR, applied by TCRdb to the multiplex PCR reads, yields one record per CDR3 protein. The sample yields 550,000 to 700,000 distinct CDR3 sequences, about 15% seen once. This sample was included in a study of T cells in Graves' hyperthyroidism and ophthalmopathy. Diagnoses rested on clinical symptoms, serum thyroxine and TRAb, thyroid ultrasound and orbital computed tomography. Fresh peripheral blood, about 9.3 ml, yielded the PBMCs. J gave up 5 bases and V 6 bases, and 4 bases lay outside the gene matches. CDR3 length: 14 residues. Study results and limitations: Within blood appeared most thyroid clonotypes that had expanded above 0.001.

The J gene is TRBJ2-7, the V gene TRBV12-3 or TRBV12-4; the match to TRBD2 covers 13 bases. The sample was blood. This receptor was taken from a woman in her forties with Graves' ophthalmopathy. CDR3 in amino acids: CASSRLAGGHEQYF. Here the CDR3 DNA reads TGTGCCAGCAGCAGACTAGCGGGGGGCCACGAGCAGTACTTC.